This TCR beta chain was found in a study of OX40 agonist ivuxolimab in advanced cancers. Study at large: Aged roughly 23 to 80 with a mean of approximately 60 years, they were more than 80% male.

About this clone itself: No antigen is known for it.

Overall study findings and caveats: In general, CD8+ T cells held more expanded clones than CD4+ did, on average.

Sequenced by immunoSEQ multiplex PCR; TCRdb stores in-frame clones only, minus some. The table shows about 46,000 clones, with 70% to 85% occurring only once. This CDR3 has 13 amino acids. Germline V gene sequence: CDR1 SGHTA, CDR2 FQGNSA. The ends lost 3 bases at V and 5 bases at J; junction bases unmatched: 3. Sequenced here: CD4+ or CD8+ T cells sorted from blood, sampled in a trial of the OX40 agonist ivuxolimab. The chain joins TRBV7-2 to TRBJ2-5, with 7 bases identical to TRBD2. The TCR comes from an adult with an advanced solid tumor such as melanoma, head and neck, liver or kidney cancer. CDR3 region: CASSFSSGETQYF. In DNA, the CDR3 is TGTGCCAGCAGCTTTAGTAGCGGGGAGACCCAGTACTTC.